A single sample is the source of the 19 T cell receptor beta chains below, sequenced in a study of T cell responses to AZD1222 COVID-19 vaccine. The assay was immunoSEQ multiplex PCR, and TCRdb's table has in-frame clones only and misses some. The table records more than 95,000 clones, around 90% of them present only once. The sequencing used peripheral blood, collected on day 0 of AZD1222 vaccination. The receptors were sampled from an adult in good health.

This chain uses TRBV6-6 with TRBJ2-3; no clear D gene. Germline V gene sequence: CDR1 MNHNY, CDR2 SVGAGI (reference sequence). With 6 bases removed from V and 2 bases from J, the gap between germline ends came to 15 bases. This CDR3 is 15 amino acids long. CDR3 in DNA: TGTGCCAGCAGGGTCGGTCCCTCGAACACAGATACGCAGTATTTT. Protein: CASRVGPSNTDTQYF.

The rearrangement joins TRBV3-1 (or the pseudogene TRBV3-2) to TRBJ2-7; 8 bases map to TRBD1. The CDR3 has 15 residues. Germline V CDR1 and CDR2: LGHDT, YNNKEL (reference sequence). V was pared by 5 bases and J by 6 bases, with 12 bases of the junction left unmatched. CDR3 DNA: TGTGCCAGCAGCTTCCCCGGACAGGGTCACGGCGAGCAGTACTTC. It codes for CASSFPGQGHGEQYF.

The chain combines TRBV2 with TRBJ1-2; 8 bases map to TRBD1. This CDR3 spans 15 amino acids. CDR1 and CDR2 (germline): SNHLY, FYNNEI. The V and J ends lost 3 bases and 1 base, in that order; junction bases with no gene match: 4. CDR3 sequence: CASSDWDRNNYGYTF. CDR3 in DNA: TGTGCCAGCAGTGATTGGGACAGGAATAACTATGGCTACACCTTC. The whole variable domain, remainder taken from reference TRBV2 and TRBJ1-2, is EPEVTQTPSHQVTQMGQEVILRCVPISNHLYFYWYRQILGQKVEFLVSFYNNEISEKSEIFDDQFSVERPDGSNFTLKIRSTKLEDSAMYFCASSDWDRNNYGYTFGSGTRLTVV.

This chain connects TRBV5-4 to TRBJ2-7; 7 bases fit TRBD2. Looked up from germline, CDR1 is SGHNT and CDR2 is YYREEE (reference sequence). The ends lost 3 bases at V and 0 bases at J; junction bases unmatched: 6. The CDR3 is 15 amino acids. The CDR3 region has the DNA TGTGCCAGCAGCTCAACCGGGACTAACTCCTACGAGCAGTACTTC. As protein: CASSSTGTNSYEQYF.

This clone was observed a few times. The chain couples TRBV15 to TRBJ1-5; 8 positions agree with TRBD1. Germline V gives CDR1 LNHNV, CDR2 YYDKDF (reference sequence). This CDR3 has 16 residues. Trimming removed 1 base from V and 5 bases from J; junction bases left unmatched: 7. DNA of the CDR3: TGTGCCACCAGCAGAGGACAGGGGAAGCTGGATCAGCCCCAGCATTTT. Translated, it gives CATSRGQGKLDQPQHF.

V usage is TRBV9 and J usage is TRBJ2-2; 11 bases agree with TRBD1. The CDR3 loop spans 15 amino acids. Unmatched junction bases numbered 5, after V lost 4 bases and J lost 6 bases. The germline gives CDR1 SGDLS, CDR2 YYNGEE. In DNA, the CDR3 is TGTGCCAGCAGCCCGGACAGGGGGCAGGCCGGGGAGCTGTTTTTT. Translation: CASSPDRGQAGELFF.

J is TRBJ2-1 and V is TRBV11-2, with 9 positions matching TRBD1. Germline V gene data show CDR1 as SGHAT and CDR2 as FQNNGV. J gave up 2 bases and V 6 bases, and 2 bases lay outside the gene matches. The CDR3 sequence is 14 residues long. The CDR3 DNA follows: TGTGCCAGCAGTACAGGGGGCGCCTACAATGAGCAGTTCTTC. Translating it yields CASSTGGAYNEQFF.

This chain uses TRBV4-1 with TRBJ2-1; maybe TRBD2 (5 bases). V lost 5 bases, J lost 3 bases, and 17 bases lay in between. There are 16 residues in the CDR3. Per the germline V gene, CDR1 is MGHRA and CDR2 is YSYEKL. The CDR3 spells CASSSLASGDYNEQFF. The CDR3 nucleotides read TGCGCCAGCAGCTCGCTTGCCAGCGGAGACTACAATGAGCAGTTCTTC.

The CDR3 nucleotides are TGTGCCAGCAGCCAACGGACAGGGGGTGGCTACACCTTC. It is translated as CASSQRTGGGYTF. The chain employs TRBV3-1 (or the pseudogene TRBV3-2) and TRBJ1-2, with 10 bases aligning to TRBD1. From germline, CDR1 is LGHDT and CDR2 YNNKEL (reference sequence). With V trimmed by 2 bases and J by 7 bases, 1 base remained unmatched. CDR3 size: 13 residues.

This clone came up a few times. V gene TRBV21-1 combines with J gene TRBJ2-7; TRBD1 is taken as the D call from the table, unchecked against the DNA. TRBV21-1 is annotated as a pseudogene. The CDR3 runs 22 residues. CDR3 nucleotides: TGTGCCAGCAGCAAAGTTTGGCGGGACAGGGTAGACGAACTAGGTTTCTCCTACGAGCAGTACTTC. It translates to CASSKVWRDRVDELGFSYEQYF.

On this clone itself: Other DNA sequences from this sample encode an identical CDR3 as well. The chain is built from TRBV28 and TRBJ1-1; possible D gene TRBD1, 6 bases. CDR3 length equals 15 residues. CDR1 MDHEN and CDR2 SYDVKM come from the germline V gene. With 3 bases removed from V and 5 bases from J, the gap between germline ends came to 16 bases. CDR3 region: CASSLGQGFRTEAFF. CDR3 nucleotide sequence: TGTGCCAGCAGTTTGGGTCAGGGGTTTCGTACTGAAGCTTTCTTT.

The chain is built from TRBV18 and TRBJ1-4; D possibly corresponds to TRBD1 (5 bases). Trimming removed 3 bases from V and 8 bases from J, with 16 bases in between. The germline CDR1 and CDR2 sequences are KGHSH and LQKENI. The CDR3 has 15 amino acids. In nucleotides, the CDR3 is TGTGCCAGCTCACCGAGGGACGGCCCTAGGGAAAAACTGTTTTTT. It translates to CASSPRDGPREKLFF.

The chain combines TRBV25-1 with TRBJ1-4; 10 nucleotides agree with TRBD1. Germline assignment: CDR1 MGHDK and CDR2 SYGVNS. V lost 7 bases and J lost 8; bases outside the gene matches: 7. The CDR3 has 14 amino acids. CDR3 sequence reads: CASKPGTGDEKLFF. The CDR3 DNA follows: TGTGCCAGCAAACCCGGGACAGGGGACGAAAAACTGTTTTTT. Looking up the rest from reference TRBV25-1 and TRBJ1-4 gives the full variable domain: EADIYQTPRYLVIGTGKKITLECSQTMGHDKMYWYQQDPGMELHLIHYSYGVNSTEKGDLSSESTVSRIRTEHFPLTLESARPSHTSQYLCASKPGTGDEKLFFGSGTQLSVL.

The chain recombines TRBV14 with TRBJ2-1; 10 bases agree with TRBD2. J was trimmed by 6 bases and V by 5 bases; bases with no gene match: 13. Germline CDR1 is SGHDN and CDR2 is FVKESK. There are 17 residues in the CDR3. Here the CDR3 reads CASSGVAGGPPPNEQFF. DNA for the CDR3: TGTGCCAGCAGCGGGGTAGCGGGAGGCCCTCCCCCCAATGAGCAGTTCTTC. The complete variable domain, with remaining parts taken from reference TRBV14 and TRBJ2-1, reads EAGVTQFPSHSVIEKGQTVTLRCDPISGHDNLYWYRRVMGKEIKFLLHFVKESKQDESGMPNNRFLAERTGGTYSTLKVQPAELEDSGVYFCASSGVAGGPPPNEQFFGPGTRLTVL.

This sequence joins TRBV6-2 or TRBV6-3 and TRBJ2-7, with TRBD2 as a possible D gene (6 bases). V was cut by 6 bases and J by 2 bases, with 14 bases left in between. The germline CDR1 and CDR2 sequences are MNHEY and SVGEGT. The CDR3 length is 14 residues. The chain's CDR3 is CASSRGGSPYEQYF. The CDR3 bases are TGTGCCAGCAGCCGCGGAGGGTCCCCCTACGAGCAGTACTTC.

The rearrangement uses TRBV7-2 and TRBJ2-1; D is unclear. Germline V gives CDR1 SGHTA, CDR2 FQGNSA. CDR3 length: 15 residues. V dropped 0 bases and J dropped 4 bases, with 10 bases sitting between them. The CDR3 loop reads CASSLARLVYNEQFF. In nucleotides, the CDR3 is TGTGCCAGCAGCTTAGCGCGCCTAGTATACAATGAGCAGTTCTTC.

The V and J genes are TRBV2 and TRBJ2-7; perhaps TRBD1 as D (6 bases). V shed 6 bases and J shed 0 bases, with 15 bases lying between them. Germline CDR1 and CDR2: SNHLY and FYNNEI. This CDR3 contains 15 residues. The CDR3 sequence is CASSLTGTSSYEQYF. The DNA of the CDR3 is TGTGCCAGCAGCCTCACCGGGACAAGCTCCTACGAGCAGTACTTC.

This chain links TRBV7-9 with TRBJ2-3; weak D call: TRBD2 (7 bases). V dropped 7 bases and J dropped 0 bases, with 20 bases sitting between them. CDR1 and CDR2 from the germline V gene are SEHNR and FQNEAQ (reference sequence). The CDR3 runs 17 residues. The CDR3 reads CASKATIGGASTDTQYF. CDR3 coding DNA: TGTGCCAGCAAGGCGACTATAGGGGGGGCTAGCACAGATACGCAGTATTTT.

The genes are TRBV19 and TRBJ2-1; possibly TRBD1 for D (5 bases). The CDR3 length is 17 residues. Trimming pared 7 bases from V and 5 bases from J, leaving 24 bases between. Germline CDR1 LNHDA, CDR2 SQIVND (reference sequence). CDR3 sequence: CASTPRRGREGNNEQFF. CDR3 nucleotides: TGTGCCAGTACTCCGCGAAGGGGCAGGGAAGGGAACAATGAGCAGTTCTTC.